Detailed here is one T cell receptor (beta chain). Its antigen is still unknown. Given the absence of the conserved phenylalanine or tryptophan at the CDR3 end, a read error is likely. A first 10-cycle multiplex round used 32 V-gene and 13 J-gene primers on TCR beta CDR3. TCRdb recomputed calls from the multiplex PCR reads with MiXCR, one row per CDR3 protein. The table shows approximately 20,000 distinct CDR3 sequences, with 25% to 30% occurring only once. The data belong to a study of immune heterogeneity within non-small cell lung tumors. The CDR3 length is 13 residues. Deletions cut 3 bases from V and 5 bases from J, with 10 bases between. Per the germline V gene, CDR1 is MNHNS and CDR2 is SASEGT. General observations from the study: Different tumor locations in one patient shared dominant CDR3 beta clonotypes yet harbored unique high-frequency clones. Between individual patients, the high-frequency T-cell receptor beta clonotypes largely differed. In tumor regions, T-cell clonality showed a moderate but significant correlation with local tumor mutational burden (R 0.3 to 0.35).

For each sample, template was 600 ng of bulk tumor genomic DNA. Surgeons took several biopsies per primary tumor, spaced far apart, during surgery. Surgery that was curative in intent was performed on patients with untreated, newly diagnosed non-small cell lung cancer. Sequencing input: lung tumor tissue. The source of this sequence is a man aged 40-49 years with non-small cell lung cancer. V and J are TRBV6-1 and TRBJ2-5; D is unclear. The CDR3 DNA reads TGTGCCAGCAGTGATAGGCTACGGGAGACCCAGTACTAC. Protein: CASSDRLRETQYY.